The present TCR beta chain was sequenced within a study of OX40 agonist ivuxolimab in advanced cancers. V lost 6 bases, J lost 5 bases, and 16 bases lay in between. Germline values: CDR1 LNHDA, CDR2 SQIVND (reference sequence). The CDR3 has 14 residues. Some clones are missing from TCRdb's copy, which holds only in-frame ones; the method was immunoSEQ multiplex PCR. Among about 68,000 clones, 86% were seen once, and the ten largest hold approximately 7%. This sequence joins TRBV19 and TRBJ1-1; D unclear. This TCR was sampled from an adult with an advanced solid tumor such as melanoma, head and neck, liver or kidney cancer. The sequences come from CD4+ or CD8+ T cells sorted from blood, collected in a trial of the OX40 agonist ivuxolimab. CDR3 protein: CASRPLSGGTEAFF. The CDR3 DNA is TGTGCCAGTAGGCCGCTGTCGGGTGGAACTGAAGCTTTCTTT. Drawing the rest from reference TRBV19 and TRBJ1-1, the complete variable domain is DGGITQSPKYLFRKEGQNVTLSCEQNLNHDAMYWYRQDPGQGLRLIYYSQIVNDFQKGDIAEGYSVSREKKESFPLTVTSAQKNPTAFYLCASRPLSGGTEAFFGQGTRLTVV.